Below, 6 T cell receptor beta chains from the same sample are listed, as sequenced in a study of blood T cell repertoires in COVID-19. The repertoire was sequenced with immunoSEQ multiplex PCR; TCRdb's copy has only in-frame clones and lacks some. This sample has around 150,000 clones, with about 86% found just once. Sequencing was performed on peripheral blood. These receptors were taken from a man aged 55-75 years with acute or convalescent COVID-19.

This clone occurred a few times. CDR3 amino acids: CASSSDVRGTYGYTF. In DNA, the CDR3 is TGTGCCAGCAGTTCCGATGTGCGGGGGACTTATGGCTACACCTTC. This chain uses TRBV28 with TRBJ1-2, with D maybe TRBD1 (5 bases). Trimming took 4 bases from V and 5 from J, leaving 17 bases between them. The V gene's germline CDR1 is MDHEN and CDR2 SYDVKM. The CDR3 is 15 residues long.

The J gene is TRBJ1-2, the V gene TRBV28; 7 bases map to TRBD1. Germline V gene lookup returns CDR1 MDHEN and CDR2 SYDVKM. This CDR3 has 16 residues. V lost 3 bases and J lost 1; bases outside the gene matches: 8. CDR3 in amino acids: CASSFYGQAINYGYTF. CDR3 coding DNA: TGTGCCAGCAGTTTCTACGGACAGGCCATTAACTATGGCTACACCTTC.

V usage is TRBV12-3 or TRBV12-4 and J usage is TRBJ1-5; TRBD1 aligns across 7 bases. Trimming removed 5 bases from V and 9 bases from J; junction bases left unmatched: 4. The CDR3 has 12 amino acids. Here the CDR3 DNA reads TGTGCCAGCAGTGTAGGGACAGCGCCCCAGCATTTT. Encoded protein: CASSVGTAPQHF.

This chain links TRBV5-1 with TRBJ1-5; D remains unclear. Deletions cut 3 bases from V and 0 bases from J, with 4 bases between. Germline CDR1 SGHRS, CDR2 YFSETQ. The CDR3 runs 13 residues. The CDR3 loop is CASSSHSNQPQHF. CDR3 sequence (DNA): TGCGCCAGCAGCTCACATAGCAATCAGCCCCAGCATTTT.

Worth noting for this clone: An end of the junction differs from the germline gene, which may be a read error. Other DNA sequences in the sample encode the same CDR3. Here the CDR3 DNA reads TGCGCCATCAGCCAGGAGGCCGATTGGAGGGAGCAGTTCTTC. Amino acids: CAISQEADWREQFF. The chain is built from TRBV10-3 and TRBJ2-1, with TRBD2 as a possible D gene (5 bases). Germline assignment: CDR1 ENHRY and CDR2 SYGVKD. The CDR3 has 14 residues.

The rearrangement joins TRBV6-1 to TRBJ1-4; D is perhaps TRBD1 (6 bases). CDR1 MNHNS and CDR2 SASEGT come from the germline V gene. With 1 base removed from V and 8 bases from J, the gap between germline ends came to 14 bases. This CDR3 contains 15 residues. CDR3 bases: TGTGCCAGCAGTGAAGGCTGGGGGCTTGGCGAAAAACTGTTTTTT. Protein product: CASSEGWGLGEKLFF.